This TCR beta chain was observed in a study of blood T cell repertoires in COVID-19. On the study more broadly: From the United States, Italy and Spain came samples of acute and convalescent COVID-19. T cells, B-cell-depleted T cells, or PBMCs supplied cDNA or gDNA.

With 8 bases clipped from V and 1 base from J, the junction kept 2 bases outside the gene matches. Per germline, CDR1 KGHDR and CDR2 SFDVKD. CDR3 length equals 14 residues. Study processing details: The assay estimated nucleated cells by amplifying reference gene primers. Produced via immunoSEQ multiplex PCR; TCRdb's table is partial and in-frame only. Clone size and V and J calls were adopted from that table, with D and trimming inferred from the DNA. Seen here are some 200,000 clones, 80% to 90% observed once, and the top ten hold approximately 0.75%. Sample: peripheral blood. The chain is built from TRBV24-1 and TRBJ2-2; 8 nucleotides line up with TRBD1. The sequence derives from a woman between 65 and 79 years old with acute or convalescent COVID-19. The CDR3 DNA is TGTGCCACCAAAGGACAGGGGAACACCGGGGAGCTGTTTTTT. Protein product: CATKGQGNTGELFF.